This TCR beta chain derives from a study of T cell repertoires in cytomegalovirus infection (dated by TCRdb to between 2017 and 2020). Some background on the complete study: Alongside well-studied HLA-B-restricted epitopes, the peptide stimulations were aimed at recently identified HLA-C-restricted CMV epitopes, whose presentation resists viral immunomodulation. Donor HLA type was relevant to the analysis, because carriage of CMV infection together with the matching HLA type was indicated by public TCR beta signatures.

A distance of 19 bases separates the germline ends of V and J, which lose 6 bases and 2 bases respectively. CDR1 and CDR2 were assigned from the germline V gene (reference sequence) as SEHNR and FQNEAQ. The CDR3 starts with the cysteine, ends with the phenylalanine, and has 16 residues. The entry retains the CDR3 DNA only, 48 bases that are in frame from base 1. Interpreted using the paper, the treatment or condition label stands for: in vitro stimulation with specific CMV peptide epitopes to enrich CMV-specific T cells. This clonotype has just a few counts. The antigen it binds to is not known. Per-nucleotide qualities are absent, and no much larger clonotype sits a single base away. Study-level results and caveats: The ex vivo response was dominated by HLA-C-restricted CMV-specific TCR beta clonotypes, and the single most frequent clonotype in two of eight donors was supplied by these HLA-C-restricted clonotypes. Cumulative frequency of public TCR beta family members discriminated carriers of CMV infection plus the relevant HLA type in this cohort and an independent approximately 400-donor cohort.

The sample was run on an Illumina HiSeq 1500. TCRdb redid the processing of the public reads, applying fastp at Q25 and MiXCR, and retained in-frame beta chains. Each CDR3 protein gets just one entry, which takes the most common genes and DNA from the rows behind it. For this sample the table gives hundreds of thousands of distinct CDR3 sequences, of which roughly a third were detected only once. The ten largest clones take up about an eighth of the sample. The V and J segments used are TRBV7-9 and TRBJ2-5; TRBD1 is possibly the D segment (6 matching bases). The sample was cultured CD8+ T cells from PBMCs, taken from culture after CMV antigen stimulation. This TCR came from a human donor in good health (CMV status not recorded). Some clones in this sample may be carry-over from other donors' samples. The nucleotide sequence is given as TGTGCCAGCAGACTCACAGGGTATCAGCGTCAAGAGACCCAGTACTTC. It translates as CASRLTGYQRQETQYF.